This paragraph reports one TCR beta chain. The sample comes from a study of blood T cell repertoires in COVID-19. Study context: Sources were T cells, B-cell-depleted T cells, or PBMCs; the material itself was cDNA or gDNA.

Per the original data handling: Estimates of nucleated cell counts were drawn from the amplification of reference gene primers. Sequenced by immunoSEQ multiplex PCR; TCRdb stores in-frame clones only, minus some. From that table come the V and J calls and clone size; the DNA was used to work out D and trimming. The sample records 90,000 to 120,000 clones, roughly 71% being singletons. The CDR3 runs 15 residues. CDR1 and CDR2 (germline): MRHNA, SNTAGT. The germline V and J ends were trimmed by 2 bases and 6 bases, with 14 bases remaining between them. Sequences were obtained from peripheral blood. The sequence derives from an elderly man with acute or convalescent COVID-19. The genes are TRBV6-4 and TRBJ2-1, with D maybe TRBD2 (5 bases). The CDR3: CASSDLGVLGNEQFF. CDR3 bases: TGTGCCAGCAGTGACCTGGGAGTCCTAGGCAATGAGCAGTTCTTC.